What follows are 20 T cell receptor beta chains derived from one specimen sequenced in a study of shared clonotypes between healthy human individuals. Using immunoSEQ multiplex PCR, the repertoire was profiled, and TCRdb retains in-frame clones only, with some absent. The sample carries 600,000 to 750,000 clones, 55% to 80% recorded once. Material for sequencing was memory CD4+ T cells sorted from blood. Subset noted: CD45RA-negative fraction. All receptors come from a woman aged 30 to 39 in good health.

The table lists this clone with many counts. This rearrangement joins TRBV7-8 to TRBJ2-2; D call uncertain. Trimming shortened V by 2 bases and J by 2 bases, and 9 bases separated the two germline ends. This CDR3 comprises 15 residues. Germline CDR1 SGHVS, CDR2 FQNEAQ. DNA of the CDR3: TGTGCCAGCAGCTTATCTCGGGTTAACACCGGGGAGCTGTTTTTT. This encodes CASSLSRVNTGELFF.

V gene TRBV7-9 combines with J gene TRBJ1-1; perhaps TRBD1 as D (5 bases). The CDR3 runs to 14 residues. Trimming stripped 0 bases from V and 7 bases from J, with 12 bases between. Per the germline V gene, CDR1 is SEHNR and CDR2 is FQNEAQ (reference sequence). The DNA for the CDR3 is TGTGCCAGCAGCTTAGCGGAGGGGCAACTTGAAGCTTTCTTT. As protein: CASSLAEGQLEAFF.

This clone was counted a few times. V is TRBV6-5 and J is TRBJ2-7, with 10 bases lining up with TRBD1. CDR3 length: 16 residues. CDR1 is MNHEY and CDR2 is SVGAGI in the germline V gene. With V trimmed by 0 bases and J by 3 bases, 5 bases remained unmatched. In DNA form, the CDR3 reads TGTGCCAGCAGTTACTCGGGCCGGGACAGGGGCTACGAGCAGTACTTC. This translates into CASSYSGRDRGYEQYF.

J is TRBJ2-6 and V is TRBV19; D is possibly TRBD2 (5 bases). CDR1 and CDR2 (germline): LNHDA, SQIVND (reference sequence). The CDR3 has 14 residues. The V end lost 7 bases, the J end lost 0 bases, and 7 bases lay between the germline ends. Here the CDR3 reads CASKGASGANVLTF. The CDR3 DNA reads TGTGCCAGTAAGGGAGCCTCTGGGGCCAACGTCCTGACTTTC. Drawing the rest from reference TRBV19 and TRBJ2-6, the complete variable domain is DGGITQSPKYLFRKEGQNVTLSCEQNLNHDAMYWYRQDPGQGLRLIYYSQIVNDFQKGDIAEGYSVSREKKESFPLTVTSAQKNPTAFYLCASKGASGANVLTFGAGSRLTVL.

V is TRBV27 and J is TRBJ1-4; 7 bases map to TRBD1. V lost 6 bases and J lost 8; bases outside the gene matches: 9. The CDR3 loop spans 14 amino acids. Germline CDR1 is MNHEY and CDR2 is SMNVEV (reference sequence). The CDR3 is CASSPSDRREKLFF. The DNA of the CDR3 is TGTGCCAGCAGCCCTTCGGACAGGAGGGAAAAACTGTTTTTT. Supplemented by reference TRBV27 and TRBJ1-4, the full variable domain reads EAQVTQNPRYLITVTGKKLTVTCSQNMNHEYMSWYRQDPGLGLRQIYYSMNVEVTDKGDVPEGYKVSRKEKRNFPLILESPSPNQTSLYFCASSPSDRREKLFFGSGTQLSVL.

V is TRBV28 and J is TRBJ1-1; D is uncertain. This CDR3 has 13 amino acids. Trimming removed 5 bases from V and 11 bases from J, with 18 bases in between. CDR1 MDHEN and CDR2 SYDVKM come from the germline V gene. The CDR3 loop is CASSTPSGSGAFF. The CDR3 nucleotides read TGTGCCAGCAGTACCCCCTCGGGGAGCGGGGCTTTCTTT.

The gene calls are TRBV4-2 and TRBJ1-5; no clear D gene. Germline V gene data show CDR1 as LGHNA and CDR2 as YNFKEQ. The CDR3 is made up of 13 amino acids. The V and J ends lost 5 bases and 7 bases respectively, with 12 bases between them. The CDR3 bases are TGTGCCAGCAGCTTGGACCAAAACCAGCCCCAGCATTTT. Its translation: CASSLDQNQPQHF.

The CDR3 nucleotides read TGTGCTAGTGGTGAACTAGCGGGAGGCTACAATGAGCAGTTCTTC. It translates to CASGELAGGYNEQFF. The genes are TRBV12-5 and TRBJ2-1; 12 bases map to TRBD2. CDR1 and CDR2 (germline): LGHNT, FRNRAP. The V segment lost 5 bases and the J segment 3 bases; nucleotides outside the gene matches: 2. The CDR3 covers 15 residues. The entire variable domain, with the rest obtained from reference TRBV12-5 and TRBJ2-1, is as follows: DARVTQTPRHKVTEMGQEVTMRCQPILGHNTVFWYRQTMMQGLELLAYFRNRAPLDDSGMPKDRFSAEMPDATLATLKIQPSEPRDSAVYFCASGELAGGYNEQFFGPGTRLTVL.

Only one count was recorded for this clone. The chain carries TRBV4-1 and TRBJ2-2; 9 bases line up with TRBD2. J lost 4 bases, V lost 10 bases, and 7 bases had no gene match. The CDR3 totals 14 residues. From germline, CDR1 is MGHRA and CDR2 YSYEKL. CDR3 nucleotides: TGCGCCACCAGAGGGACTAGCATCACCGGGGAGCTGTTTTTT. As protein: CATRGTSITGELFF.

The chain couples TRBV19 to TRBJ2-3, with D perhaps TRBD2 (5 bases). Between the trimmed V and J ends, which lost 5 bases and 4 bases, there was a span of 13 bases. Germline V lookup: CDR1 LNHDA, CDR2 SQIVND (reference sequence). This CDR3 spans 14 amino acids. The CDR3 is CASSGGYLADTQYF. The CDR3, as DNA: TGTGCCAGTAGTGGAGGTTACTTGGCAGATACGCAGTATTTT.

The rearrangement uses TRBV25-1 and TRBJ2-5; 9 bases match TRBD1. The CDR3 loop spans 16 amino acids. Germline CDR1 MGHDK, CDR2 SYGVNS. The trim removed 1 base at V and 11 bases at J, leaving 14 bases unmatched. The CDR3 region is CASSESGNRGLWEQYF. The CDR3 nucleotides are TGTGCCAGCAGTGAATCGGGTAACAGGGGGCTTTGGGAGCAGTACTTC.

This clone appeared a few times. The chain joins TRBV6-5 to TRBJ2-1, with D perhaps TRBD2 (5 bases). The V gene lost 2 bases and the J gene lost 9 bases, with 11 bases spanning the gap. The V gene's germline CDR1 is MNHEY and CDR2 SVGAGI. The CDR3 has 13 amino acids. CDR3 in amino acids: CASSYEAAAEQFF. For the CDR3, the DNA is TGTGCCAGCAGTTACGAGGCAGCGGCTGAGCAGTTCTTC.

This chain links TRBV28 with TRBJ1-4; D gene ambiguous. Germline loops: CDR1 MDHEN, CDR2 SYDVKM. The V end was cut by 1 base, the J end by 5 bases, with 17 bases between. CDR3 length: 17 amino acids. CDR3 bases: TGTGCCAGCAGTTTATATCAGGAAAGTGTCGGCAATGAAAAACTGTTTTTT. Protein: CASSLYQESVGNEKLFF. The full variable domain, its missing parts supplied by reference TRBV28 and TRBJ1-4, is DVKVTQSSRYLVKRTGEKVFLECVQDMDHENMFWYRQDPGLGLRLIYFSYDVKMKEKGDIPEGYSVSREKKERFSLILESASTNQTSMYLCASSLYQESVGNEKLFFGSGTQLSVL.

The CDR3: CASTSMGQETQYF. Here the CDR3 DNA reads TGTGCCAGCACCTCTATGGGTCAAGAGACCCAGTACTTC. The rearrangement links TRBV6-5 to TRBJ2-5; D remains ambiguous. The CDR3 has 13 residues. V gave up 7 bases and J gave up 2 bases, with 11 bases separating them. In germline, CDR1 is MNHEY, CDR2 SVGAGI.

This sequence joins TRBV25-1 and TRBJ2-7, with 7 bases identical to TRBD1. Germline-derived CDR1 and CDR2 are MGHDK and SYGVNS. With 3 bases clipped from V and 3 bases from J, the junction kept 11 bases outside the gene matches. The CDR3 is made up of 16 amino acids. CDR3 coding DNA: TGTGCCAGCAGTGACCCGAGACAGGGACATGGCTACGAGCAGTACTTC. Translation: CASSDPRQGHGYEQYF.

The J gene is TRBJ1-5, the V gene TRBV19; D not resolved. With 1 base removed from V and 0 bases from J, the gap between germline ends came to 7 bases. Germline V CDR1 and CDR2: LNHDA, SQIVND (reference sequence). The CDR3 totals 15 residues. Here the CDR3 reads CASSIVFHSNQPQHF. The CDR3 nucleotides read TGTGCCAGTAGTATAGTTTTCCATAGCAATCAGCCCCAGCATTTT.

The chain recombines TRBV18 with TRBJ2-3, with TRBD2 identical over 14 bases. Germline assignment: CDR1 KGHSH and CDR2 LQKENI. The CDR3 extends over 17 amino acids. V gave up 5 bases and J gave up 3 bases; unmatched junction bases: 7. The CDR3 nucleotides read TGTGCCAGCTCAGGCGGGACTAGCGGGAGTTCGACAGATACGCAGTATTTT. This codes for CASSGGTSGSSTDTQYF. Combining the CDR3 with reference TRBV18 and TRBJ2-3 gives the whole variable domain NAGVMQNPRHLVRRRGQEARLRCSPMKGHSHVYWYRQLPEEGLKFMVYLQKENIIDESGMPKERFSAEFPKEGPSILRIQQVVRGDSAAYFCASSGGTSGSSTDTQYFGPGTRLTVL.

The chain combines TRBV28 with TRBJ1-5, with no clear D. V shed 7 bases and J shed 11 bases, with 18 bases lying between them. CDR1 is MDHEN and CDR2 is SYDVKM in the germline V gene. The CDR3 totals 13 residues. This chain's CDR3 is CASTQSMVKSQHF. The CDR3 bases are TGTGCCAGCACCCAAAGTATGGTTAAGTCCCAGCATTTT.

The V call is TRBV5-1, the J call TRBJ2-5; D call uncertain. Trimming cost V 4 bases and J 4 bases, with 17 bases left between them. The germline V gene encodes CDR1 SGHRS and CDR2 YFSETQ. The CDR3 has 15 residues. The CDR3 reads CASSPGSYGSETQYF. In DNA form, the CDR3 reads TGCGCCAGCAGCCCGGGTTCCTATGGTTCAGAGACCCAGTACTTC.

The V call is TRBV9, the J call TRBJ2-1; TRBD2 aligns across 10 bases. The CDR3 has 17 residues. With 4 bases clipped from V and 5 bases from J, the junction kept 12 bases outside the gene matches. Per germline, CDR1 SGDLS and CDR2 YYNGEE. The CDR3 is CASSSSVVAGGNNEQFF. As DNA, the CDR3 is TGTGCCAGCAGCAGCTCAGTGGTAGCGGGAGGTAACAATGAGCAGTTCTTC. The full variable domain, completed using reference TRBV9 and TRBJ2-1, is DSGVTQTPKHLITATGQRVTLRCSPRSGDLSVYWYQQSLDQGLQFLIQYYNGEERAKGNILERFSAQQFPDLHSELNLSSLELGDSALYFCASSSSVVAGGNNEQFFGPGTRLTVL.